The rows below give T cell receptor beta chains drawn from one sample of a study of T cell responses to AZD1222 COVID-19 vaccine. Sequenced by immunoSEQ multiplex PCR; TCRdb stores in-frame clones only, minus some. The sample yields 250,000 to 300,000 clones, about 94% seen once. Source: peripheral blood, taken 28 days after the second AZD1222 dose. The receptor set was obtained from an adult who received the AZD1222 COVID-19 vaccine. CDR3s include the opening cysteine and the closing phenylalanine or tryptophan. D genes are given only for firm matches. Size is omitted from some rows. Given values are once, few, many or a class for expanded clones.

clone_size j_call d_call v_call cdr3_nt cdr3_aa
NA TRBJ2-2 NA TRBV4-2 TGTGCCAGCAGCCTGCAGACAGGCACCGGGGAGCTGTTTTTT CASSLQTGTGELFF
NA TRBJ1-1 NA TRBV18 TGTGCCAGCTCACCACAGGGCTCGAACACTGAAGCTTTCTTT CASSPQGSNTEAFF
NA TRBJ2-7 NA TRBV27 TGTGCCAGCAGTTTATTCGGGGCGGGTACCCGGGAGCAGTACTTC CASSLFGAGTREQYF
few TRBJ1-1 NA TRBV24-1 TGTGCCACCTCCAGGTCGAACACTGAAGCTTTCTTT CATSRSNTEAFF
NA TRBJ1-1 NA TRBV5-1 TGCGCCAGCAGCTTGGTGGATACTGAAGCTTTCTTT CASSLVDTEAFF
NA TRBJ2-1 NA TRBV2 TGTGCCAGCAGTTCCCCCCCAGGGGTATGGTACAATGAGCAGTTCTTC CASSSPPGVWYNEQFF
few TRBJ1-3 NA TRBV3-1/TRBV3-2 TGTGCCAGCAGCCAAGAACTGTTCCACTCTGGAAACACCATACATTTT CASSQELFHSGNTIHF
once TRBJ2-6 NA TRBV9 TGTGCCAGCAGCCCCGGAAGTGCTGGCGTCCTGACTTTC CASSPGSAGVLTF
NA TRBJ1-1 TRBD1 TRBV24-1 TGTGCCACCGCGACAGGGGGCCGGAACACTGAAGCTTTCTTT CATATGGRNTEAFF
NA TRBJ1-2 TRBD1 TRBV10-3 TGTGCCATCCGGACAGGGGTTTTGGACTATGGCTACACCTTC CAIRTGVLDYGYTF
NA TRBJ1-4 NA TRBV2 TGTGCCAGCAGACTTTACGCAACTAATGAAAAACTGTTTTTT CASRLYATNEKLFF
NA TRBJ2-2 TRBD2 TRBV9 TGTGCCAGCAGCGTAGGGTCTAGCGGGCACACCGGGGAGCTGTTTTTT CASSVGSSGHTGELFF
NA TRBJ2-2 TRBD2 TRBV19 TGTGCCAGTAGTATACCGGCTAGCGGCGCGAACACCGGGGAGCTGTTTTTT CASSIPASGANTGELFF
NA TRBJ1-5 NA TRBV2 TGTGCCAGCAGTGTGGACCGGGGGGATCAGCCCCAGCATTTT CASSVDRGDQPQHF
NA TRBJ1-2 TRBD1 TRBV28 TGTGCCAGCAGACCAGGACAGGGTGGCGGCTACACCTTC CASRPGQGGGYTF
NA TRBJ1-1 NA TRBV5-1 TGCGCCAGCAGCCCACAACTCACGAAGAACACTGAAGCTTTCTTT CASSPQLTKNTEAFF
NA TRBJ1-2 NA TRBV7-9 TGTGCCAGCAGCTTAGGGCCATACTATGGCTACACCTTC CASSLGPYYGYTF
NA TRBJ1-5 NA TRBV6-5 TGTGCCAGCAGAAGGGCGGGGGTAGGTCAGCCCCAGCATTTT CASRRAGVGQPQHF
once TRBJ2-1 TRBD1 TRBV6-4 TGTGCCAGCAGTGACTCGAGGGGGCCGACTGAGCAGTTCTTC CASSDSRGPTEQFF
NA TRBJ2-7 NA TRBV30 TGTGCCTGGGGGAACCTCTACGAGCAGTACTTC CAWGNLYEQYF
NA TRBJ1-1 NA TRBV24-1 TGTGCCACCAGGAGTCCAGAGAACACTGAAGCTTTCTTT CATRSPENTEAFF
NA TRBJ1-2 NA TRBV6-5 TGTGCCAGCAGTTACTCATGGGGCACCGGCTACACCTTC CASSYSWGTGYTF
NA TRBJ2-6 TRBD1 TRBV2 TGTGCCAGCAGGCCCAGAGACAGGGGGCGCGATGGGGCCAACGTCCTGACTTTC CASRPRDRGRDGANVLTF
once TRBJ2-2 NA TRBV6-5 TGTGCCAGCGGGCGGGGGCCGGGAACCGGGGAGCTGTTTTTT CASGRGPGTGELFF
NA TRBJ2-2 NA TRBV7-3 TGTGCCAGCAGTCAGGGTCCCACCGGGGAGCTGTTTTTT CASSQGPTGELFF
NA TRBJ1-1 NA TRBV7-3 TGTGCCAGCAGCTTAAAAGGGAGTGAAGCTTTCTTT CASSLKGSEAFF
NA TRBJ2-7 NA TRBV5-4 TGTGCCAGCAGCTTGGGGGGGGCCAGGACTAACGAGCAGTACTTC CASSLGGARTNEQYF
NA TRBJ1-1 NA TRBV28 TGTGCCAGCAGTTTAGCCCGGTCTCTGAACACTGAAGCTTTCTTT CASSLARSLNTEAFF
NA TRBJ1-2 NA TRBV28 TGTGCCAGCACCTCAGCCGACAGAGTACGCTATGGCTACACCTTC CASTSADRVRYGYTF
NA TRBJ1-1 NA TRBV28 TGTGCCAGCAGCTCCGCCACTGAAGCTTTCTTT CASSSATEAFF
NA TRBJ1-2 TRBD1 TRBV4-3 TGCGCCAGCAGCCACAGACAGGGGGCTCATGGCTACACCTTC CASSHRQGAHGYTF
NA TRBJ2-1 NA TRBV5-1 TGCGCCAGCAGCCCTGGGACTCCTCTTAGATCCTACAATGAGCAGTTCTTC CASSPGTPLRSYNEQFF
NA TRBJ1-2 NA TRBV20-1 TGCACGAGCTCAGGGATCTATGGCTACACCTTC CTSSGIYGYTF
once TRBJ1-2 NA TRBV19 TGTGCCAGTATGCCTGATACGAAAGGCTATGGCTACACCTTC CASMPDTKGYGYTF
NA TRBJ1-2 NA TRBV4-1 TGCGCCAGCAGCCAAGATACAAGGGCGTGGGGCTACACCTTC CASSQDTRAWGYTF